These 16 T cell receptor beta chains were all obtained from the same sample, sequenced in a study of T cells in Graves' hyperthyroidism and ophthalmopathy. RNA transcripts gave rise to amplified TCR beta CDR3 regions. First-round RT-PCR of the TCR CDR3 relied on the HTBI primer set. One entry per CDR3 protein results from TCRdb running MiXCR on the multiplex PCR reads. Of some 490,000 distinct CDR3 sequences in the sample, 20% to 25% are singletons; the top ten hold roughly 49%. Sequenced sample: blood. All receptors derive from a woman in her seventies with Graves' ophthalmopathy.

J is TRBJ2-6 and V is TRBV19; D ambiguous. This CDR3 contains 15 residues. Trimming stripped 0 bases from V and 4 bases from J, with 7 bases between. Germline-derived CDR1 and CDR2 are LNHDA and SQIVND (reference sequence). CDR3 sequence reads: CASSIEGWGANVLTF. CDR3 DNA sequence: TGTGCCAGTAGTATAGAAGGGTGGGGGGCCAACGTCCTGACTTTC.

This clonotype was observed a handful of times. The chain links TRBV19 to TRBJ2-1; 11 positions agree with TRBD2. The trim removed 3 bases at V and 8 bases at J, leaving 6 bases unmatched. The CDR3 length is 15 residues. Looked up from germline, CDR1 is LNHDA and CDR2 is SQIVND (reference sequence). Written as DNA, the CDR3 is TGTGCCAGTAGTATGCTAGCGGGAGGTAGGTATGAGCAGTTCTTC. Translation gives CASSMLAGGRYEQFF. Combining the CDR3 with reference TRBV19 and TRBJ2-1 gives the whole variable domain DGGITQSPKYLFRKEGQNVTLSCEQNLNHDAMYWYRQDPGQGLRLIYYSQIVNDFQKGDIAEGYSVSREKKESFPLTVTSAQKNPTAFYLCASSMLAGGRYEQFFGPGTRLTVL.

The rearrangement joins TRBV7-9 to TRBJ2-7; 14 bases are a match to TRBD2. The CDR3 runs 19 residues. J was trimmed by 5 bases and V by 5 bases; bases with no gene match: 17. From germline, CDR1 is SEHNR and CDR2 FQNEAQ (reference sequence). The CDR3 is CASSLGPGGLAGEGNEQYF. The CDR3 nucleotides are TGTGCCAGCAGCCTAGGTCCAGGGGGACTAGCGGGAGAGGGTAACGAGCAGTACTTC.

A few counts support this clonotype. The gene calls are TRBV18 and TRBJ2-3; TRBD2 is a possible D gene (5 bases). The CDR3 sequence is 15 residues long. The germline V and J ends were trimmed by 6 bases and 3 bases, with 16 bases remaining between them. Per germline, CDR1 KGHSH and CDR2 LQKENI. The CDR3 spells CASSLMAGNTDTQYF. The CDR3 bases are TGTGCCAGCTCTCTCATGGCGGGTAATACAGATACGCAGTATTTT.

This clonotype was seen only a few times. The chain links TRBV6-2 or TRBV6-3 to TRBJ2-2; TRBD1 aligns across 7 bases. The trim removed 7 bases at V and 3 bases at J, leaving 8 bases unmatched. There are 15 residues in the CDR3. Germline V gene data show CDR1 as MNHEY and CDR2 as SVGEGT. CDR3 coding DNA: TGTGCCAGCATTCTCGACAGGGCGGACACCGGGGAGCTGTTTTTT. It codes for CASILDRADTGELFF.

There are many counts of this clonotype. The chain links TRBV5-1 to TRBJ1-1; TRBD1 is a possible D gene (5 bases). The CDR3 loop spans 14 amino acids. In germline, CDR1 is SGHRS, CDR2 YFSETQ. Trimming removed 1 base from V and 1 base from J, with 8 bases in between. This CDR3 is CASSLLGTNTEAFF. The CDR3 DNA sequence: TGCGCCAGCAGCTTGTTAGGGACGAACACTGAAGCTTTCTTT. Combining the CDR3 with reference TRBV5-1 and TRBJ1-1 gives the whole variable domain KAGVTQTPRYLIKTRGQQVTLSCSPISGHRSVSWYQQTPGQGLQFLFEYFSETQRNKGNFPGRFSGRQFSNSRSEMNVSTLELGDSALYLCASSLLGTNTEAFFGQGTRLTVV.

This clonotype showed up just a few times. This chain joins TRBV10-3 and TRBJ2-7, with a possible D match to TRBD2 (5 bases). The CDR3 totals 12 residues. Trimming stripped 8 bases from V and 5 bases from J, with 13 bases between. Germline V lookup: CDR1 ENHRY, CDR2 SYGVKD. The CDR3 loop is CAIRGFLDEQYF. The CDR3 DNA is TGTGCCATCCGAGGGTTCCTAGACGAGCAGTACTTC.

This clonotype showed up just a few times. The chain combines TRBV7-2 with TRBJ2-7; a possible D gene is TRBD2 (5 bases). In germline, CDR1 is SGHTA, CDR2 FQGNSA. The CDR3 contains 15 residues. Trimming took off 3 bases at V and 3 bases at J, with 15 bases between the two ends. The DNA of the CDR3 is TGTGCCAGCAGCTTCCCTAGCATGGGCCACTACGAGCAGTACTTC. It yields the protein CASSFPSMGHYEQYF.

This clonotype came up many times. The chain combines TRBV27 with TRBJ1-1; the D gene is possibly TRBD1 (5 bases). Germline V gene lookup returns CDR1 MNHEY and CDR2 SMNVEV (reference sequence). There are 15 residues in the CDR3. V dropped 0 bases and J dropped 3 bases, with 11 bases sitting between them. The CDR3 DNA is TGTGCCAGCAGTTTATCGGGGGGTGGATACACTGAAGCTTTCTTT. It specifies CASSLSGGGYTEAFF.

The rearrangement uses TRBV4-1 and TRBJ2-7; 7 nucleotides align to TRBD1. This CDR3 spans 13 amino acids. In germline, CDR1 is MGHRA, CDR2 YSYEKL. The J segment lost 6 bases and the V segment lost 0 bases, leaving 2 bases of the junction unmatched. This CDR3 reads CASSQDYRGEQYF. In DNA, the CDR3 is TGCGCCAGCAGCCAAGATTACAGGGGCGAGCAGTACTTC.

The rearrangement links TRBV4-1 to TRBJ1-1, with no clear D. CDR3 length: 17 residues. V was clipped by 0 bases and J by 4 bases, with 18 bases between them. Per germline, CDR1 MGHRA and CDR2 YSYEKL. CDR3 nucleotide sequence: TGCGCCAGCAGCCAAGAGCCTCGGAAGGCCCGGAGCACTGAAGCTTTCTTT. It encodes CASSQEPRKARSTEAFF.

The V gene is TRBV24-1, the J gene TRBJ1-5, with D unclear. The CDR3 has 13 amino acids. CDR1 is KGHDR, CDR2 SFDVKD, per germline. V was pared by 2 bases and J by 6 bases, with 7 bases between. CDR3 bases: TGTGCCACCAGTGATTCCGGCGGTCAGCCCCAGCATTTT. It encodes CATSDSGGQPQHF.

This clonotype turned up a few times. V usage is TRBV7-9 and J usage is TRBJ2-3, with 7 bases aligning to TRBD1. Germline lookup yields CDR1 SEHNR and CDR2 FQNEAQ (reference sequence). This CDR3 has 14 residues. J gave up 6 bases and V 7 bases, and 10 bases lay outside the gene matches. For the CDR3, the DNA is TGTGCCAGCACCACAGGACAGGCGAGGGATACGCAGTATTTT. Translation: CASTTGQARDTQYF.

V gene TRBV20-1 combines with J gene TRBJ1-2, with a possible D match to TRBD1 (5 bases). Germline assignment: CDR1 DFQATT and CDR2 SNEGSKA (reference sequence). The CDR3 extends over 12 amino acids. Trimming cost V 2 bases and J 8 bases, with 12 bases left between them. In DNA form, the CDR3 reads TGCAGTGCTAGAAGGAGGGGATTCGGCTACACCTTC. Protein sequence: CSARRRGFGYTF.

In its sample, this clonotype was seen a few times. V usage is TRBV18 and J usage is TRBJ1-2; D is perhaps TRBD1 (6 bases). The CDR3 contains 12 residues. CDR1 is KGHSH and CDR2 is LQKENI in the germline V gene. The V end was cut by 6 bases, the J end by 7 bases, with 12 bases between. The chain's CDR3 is CASSYRDGGYTF. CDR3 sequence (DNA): TGTGCCAGCTCGTACAGGGATGGTGGCTACACCTTC.

CDR3 loop: CASSPPPGTSGFTPYEQYF. The CDR3 DNA reads as TGTGCCAGCAGTCCGCCCCCTGGGACTAGCGGGTTCACCCCCTACGAGCAGTACTTC. The V and J genes are TRBV28 and TRBJ2-7; 12 bases agree with TRBD2. Germline lookup yields CDR1 MDHEN and CDR2 SYDVKM. This CDR3 comprises 19 residues. V dropped 5 bases and J dropped 2; count of bases not matched to a gene: 16.